This TCR beta chain derives from a study of cytomegalovirus exposure and HLA in healthy donors. The PCR had 60 Vbeta and 13 Jbeta primers. Assay: immunoSEQ multiplex PCR; the TCRdb copy retains only in-frame clones and omits some. This sample carries fewer than 200,000 clones, less than 85% of them seen once, and the ten largest clones take less than 2%. The germline V gene encodes CDR1 LNHDA and CDR2 SQIVND (reference sequence). The CDR3 is made up of 13 amino acids. Deletions cut 7 bases from V and 7 bases from J, with 11 bases between. The sequence was collected from a male donor in good health and CMV-seronegative. Source material: PBMCs. The chain links TRBV19 to TRBJ2-6, with D maybe TRBD1 (6 bases). The CDR3 region is CASTYGTANVLTF. The CDR3 nucleotides are TGTGCCAGTACCTACGGGACAGCCAACGTCCTGACTTTC.